The source of this TCR beta chain is a study of cytotoxic CD8 clonotypes in ibrutinib-treated CLL. Sequencing used immunoSEQ multiplex PCR; TCRdb keeps in-frame clones, though not all of them. The sample yields about 130,000 clones, around three quarters seen once. Study results and limitations: Under therapy, public clonotypes either contracted or stayed stable, and they were uncommon.

To note about this clone: Antigen: not known.

The CDR3 runs 14 residues. With 2 bases removed from V and 1 base from J, the gap between germline ends came to 9 bases. In germline, CDR1 is SGHVS, CDR2 FQNEAQ. This clonotype was obtained from a human donor with chronic lymphocytic leukemia. The rearrangement uses TRBV7-8 and TRBJ2-7; maybe TRBD1 (6 bases). Sequenced material: PBMCs, taken after 12 months of ibrutinib treatment. In DNA, the CDR3 is TGTGCCAGCAGCTTAACGGGACAATCCTACGAGCAGTACTTC. It codes for CASSLTGQSYEQYF.